These 20 T cell receptor beta chains share one sample of origin, sequenced in a study of CD4 and CD8 cells across lung adenocarcinoma regions. TCRdb ran MiXCR on the PCR reads and lists one entry per CDR3 protein. The repertoire holds 20,000 to 25,000 distinct CDR3 sequences, with over 50% as singletons. The sequenced sample consisted of CD8+ T cells from the center of a lung tumor. These receptors all stem from a female donor with lung adenocarcinoma. The CD4 and CD8 labels of this study may be unreliable.

This clonotype was seen a handful of times. The rearrangement links TRBV10-3 to TRBJ2-1, with 8 nucleotides matching TRBD2. Germline values: CDR1 ENHRY, CDR2 SYGVKD. V lost 6 bases and J lost 10; bases outside the gene matches: 8. The CDR3 consists of 13 residues. In nucleotides, the CDR3 is TGTGCCATCAGCCAAGCGGGAGCAGAAGAGCAGTTCTTC. Protein sequence: CAISQAGAEEQFF.

This clonotype has ten or more counts. This rearrangement joins TRBV10-2 to TRBJ2-2; 9 nucleotides align to TRBD2. Germline V gene data show CDR1 as WSHSY and CDR2 as SAAADI. The V segment lost 5 bases and the J segment 5 bases; nucleotides outside the gene matches: 6. The CDR3 extends over 15 amino acids. For the CDR3, the DNA is TGCGCCAGCAGTAGGACAACTAGCGGGACCGGGGAGCTGTTTTTT. Translated: CASSRTTSGTGELFF.

The table lists this clonotype with many counts. The genes are TRBV7-2 and TRBJ1-2; D unresolved. This CDR3 comprises 17 residues. V lost 1 base to trimming and J lost 4 bases, with 19 bases between them. Germline CDR1 SGHTA, CDR2 FQGNSA. The CDR3 DNA reads TGTGCCAGCAGCTTAGTCGCGGCCGCGACCGGCATCTATGGCTACACCTTC. It is translated as CASSLVAAATGIYGYTF.

J is TRBJ2-4 and V is TRBV26. TRBV26 is reported as a pseudogene. The CDR3 totals 14 residues. The CDR3 loop reads CGSKVRRAKNTQFF. Written as DNA, the CDR3 is TGCGGCAGCAAGGTGAGGCGAGCCAAAAACACTCAGTTTTTC.

On this clonotype itself: A junction boundary mismatches the germline segment, possibly from a read error. V usage is TRBV6-1 and J usage is TRBJ2-4; perhaps D is TRBD1 or TRBD2 (6 bases each). The CDR3 contains 16 residues. In germline, CDR1 is MNHNS, CDR2 SASEGT. CDR3 amino acids: CASRGHGGRAKNTQYF. CDR3 nucleotides: TGTGCCAGCAGGGGGCACGGGGGCAGGGCCAAAAACACTCAGTACTTC.

This clonotype was counted between two and nine times. The rearrangement uses TRBV10-3 and TRBJ2-1; 8 positions match TRBD2. There are 14 residues in the CDR3. Germline V CDR1 and CDR2: ENHRY, SYGVKD. The junction had 9 bases not matched to a gene; V was cut back by 2 bases and J by 12 bases. The CDR3 loop is CAISEPGLESTQFF. The CDR3, as DNA: TGTGCCATCAGTGAGCCGGGACTAGAGTCAACGCAGTTCTTC.

By proportion, this clonotype is medium-sized. The rearrangement joins TRBV6-5 to TRBJ2-5; perhaps TRBD1 as D (6 bases). The J call may be faulty, since TRBJ2-7 better matches the DNA end. CDR1 and CDR2 (germline): MNHEY, SVGAGI. This CDR3 is built from 12 residues. CDR3 in DNA: TGTGCCAGCAGCCGGGACAAATACGAGCAGTACTTC. Translated: CASSRDKYEQYF.

The chain carries TRBV29-1 and TRBJ1-2; 7 nucleotides align to TRBD1. The V gene's germline CDR1 is SQVTM and CDR2 ANQGSEA. Losses at the gene ends were 3 bases for V and 7 bases for J; bases not matched to a gene: 5. The CDR3 contains 12 residues. This CDR3 reads CSVEEGAGGYTF. DNA of the CDR3: TGCAGCGTTGAGGAGGGGGCGGGTGGCTACACCTTC.

V usage is TRBV27 and J usage is TRBJ1-4; TRBD1 matches 8 bases. This CDR3 is built from 12 residues. Germline lookup yields CDR1 MNHEY and CDR2 SMNVEV (reference sequence). The junction had 1 base not matched to a gene; V was cut back by 5 bases and J by 8 bases. Written as DNA, the CDR3 is TGTGCCAGCAGTCCAGGGGGCGAAAAACTGTTTTTT. Translation gives CASSPGGEKLFF.

The chain carries TRBV10-1 and TRBJ2-3; 10 bases are a match to TRBD1. Germline CDR1 reads WNHNN; CDR2 reads SYGVQD (reference sequence). V lost 8 bases to trimming and J lost 4 bases; unmatched junction nucleotides: 9. The CDR3 totals 15 residues. In nucleotides, the CDR3 is TGCGCCAGCGGGGACAGGGGCCGGGGAGCAGATACGCAGTATTTT. Translated, it gives CASGDRGRGADTQYF.

This clonotype showed up many times. The J gene is TRBJ2-1, the V gene TRBV5-3, with a tentative D call TRBD2 (5 bases). TRBV5-3 is an ORF, and what it does is uncertain. The CDR3 is made up of 12 amino acids. V gave up 4 bases and J gave up 10 bases, with 12 bases separating them. The CDR3 bases are TGTGCCAGAAGCATCGGACGGAGGGAGCAGTTCTTC. Protein product: CARSIGRREQFF.

This clonotype was seen just once. Its ends do not fully match the called genes, so a read error is possible. The chain links TRBV27 to TRBJ2-5; 10 bases are shared with TRBD2. Germline loops: CDR1 MNHEY, CDR2 SMNVEV (reference sequence). The CDR3 is made up of 16 amino acids. CDR3 amino acids: CSSGGAGAGYQETQYF. CDR3 DNA: TGTTCCAGCGGGGGGGCCGGGGCAGGTTACCAAGAGACCCAGTACTTC.

V and J are TRBV6-5 and TRBJ2-1; 7 nucleotides match TRBD2. Germline assignment: CDR1 MNHEY and CDR2 SVGAGI. Trimming took 2 bases from V and 15 from J; bases not matched to a gene: 13. The CDR3 consists of 14 residues. CDR3 protein: CASSYDLRGGEGFF. The CDR3 DNA follows: TGTGCCAGCAGTTACGACCTCAGAGGCGGGGAGGGGTTCTTC.

This clonotype was recorded once. Relative to the germline gene, one junction end is altered; a read error may explain this. The J gene is TRBJ2-1, the V gene TRBV6-5, with TRBD2 as a possible D gene (6 bases). Per the germline V gene, CDR1 is MNHEY and CDR2 is SVGAGI. The CDR3 has 16 residues. The CDR3 sequence: CASSYSRDSRYNEQFF. The CDR3 DNA reads TGTGCCAGCAGCTACTCTCGGGACTCCAGATACAATGAGCAGTTCTTC.

The chain carries TRBV6-5 and TRBJ1-1, with a tentative D call TRBD1 (6 bases). Trimming removed 0 bases at V and 5 bases at J, with 13 bases between. Germline assignment: CDR1 MNHEY and CDR2 SVGAGI. The CDR3 covers 15 residues. The CDR3 sequence is CASSYSKRGATEAFF. As DNA, the CDR3 is TGTGCCAGCAGTTACTCGAAGCGGGGGGCAACTGAAGCTTTCTTT.

This clonotype was detected ten times or more. V and J are TRBV27 and TRBJ2-5; D uncertain. The J call may not be correct, given that the DNA end is closer to TRBJ2-7. This CDR3 is 11 amino acids long. From germline, CDR1 is MNHEY and CDR2 SMNVEV (reference sequence). The CDR3 loop is CASSLGAEQYF. As DNA, the CDR3 is TGTGCCAGCAGTTTGGGCGCCGAGCAGTACTTC.

This clonotype has only a few counts. This rearrangement joins TRBV11-2 to TRBJ2-5; D tentatively reads TRBD1 or TRBD2 (5 bases each). The end of the DNA fits TRBJ2-7 better, so the J call may be wrong. The CDR3 length is 15 residues. The germline V gene encodes CDR1 SGHAT and CDR2 FQNNGV. As DNA, the CDR3 is TGTGCCAGCAGCCCCCTCGGACGGGATAGGGGCGAGCAGTACTTC. Encoded protein: CASSPLGRDRGEQYF.

This rearrangement joins TRBV27 to TRBJ1-4, with 9 bases matching TRBD1. This CDR3 is built from 15 residues. Per germline, CDR1 MNHEY and CDR2 SMNVEV (reference sequence). V was clipped by 5 bases and J by 8 bases; unmatched bases: 9. Here the CDR3 reads CASSPPGTGIEKLFF. CDR3 DNA sequence: TGTGCCAGCAGTCCACCCGGGACAGGGATAGAAAAACTGTTTTTT.

This rearrangement joins TRBV6-1 to TRBJ1-2; D might be TRBD1 (5 bases). The CDR3 length is 11 residues. The germline V gene has CDR1 MNHNS and CDR2 SASEGT. V lost 6 bases and J lost 11, with 13 bases in between. CDR3 loop: CASSHGGRYTF. The DNA for the CDR3 is TGTGCCAGCAGCCATGGGGGGAGGTACACCTTC.

This clonotype was detected only once. This chain links TRBV7-2 with TRBJ1-2; D possibly corresponds to TRBD1 (5 bases). Germline V gene sequence: CDR1 SGHTA, CDR2 FQGNSA. The CDR3 runs 14 residues. Trimming pared 1 base from V and 6 bases from J, leaving 12 bases between. CDR3 protein: CASSLGAGFDGYTF. In nucleotides, the CDR3 is TGTGCCAGCAGCTTAGGAGCAGGGTTTGATGGCTACACCTTC.